These T cell receptor beta chains were read from a single sample in a study of cytomegalovirus exposure and HLA in healthy donors. The protocol was immunoSEQ multiplex PCR, while the TCRdb copy is restricted to in-frame clones and leaves out a portion. The sample yields 75,000 to 100,000 clones, around 77% seen once. The sequenced sample consisted of PBMCs. These TCRs come from a man aged 40-49 years in good health and CMV-seronegative. CDR3s include the opening cysteine and the closing phenylalanine or tryptophan. The D gene is left open where the match is weak. Clone size is shown for a subset of rows, as once, few, many or a class of expanded clone.

>TRBJ2-6|TRBD1|-|TRBV2
CASSEAGQGLGGANVLTF
TGTGCCAGCAGTGAAGCGGGACAGGGCCTCGGTGGGGCCAACGTCCTGACTTTC
>TRBJ2-1|-|few|TRBV10-3
CAISGRVHEQFF
TGTGCCATCTCTGGCAGGGTCCATGAGCAGTTCTTC
>TRBJ2-7|-|-|TRBV6-1
CASSEFMQASSYEQYF
TGTGCCAGCAGTGAATTTATGCAGGCGAGCTCCTACGAGCAGTACTTC
>TRBJ2-1|TRBD2|-|TRBV2
CASVQLAGGPGVQFF
TGTGCCAGCGTACAACTAGCGGGAGGGCCCGGAGTGCAGTTCTTC
>TRBJ2-5|-|-|TRBV6-1
CASSDAGGVEETQYF
TGTGCCAGCAGTGATGCCGGAGGGGTCGAAGAGACCCAGTACTTC
>TRBJ2-6|TRBD2|-|TRBV4-1
CASSQRAWSAGDSGANVLTF
TGCGCCAGCAGCCAGCGGGCCTGGTCTGCGGGGGACTCTGGGGCCAACGTCCTGACTTTC
>TRBJ2-1|TRBD2|-|TRBV27
CASGGTSGGPTYNEQFF
TGTGCCAGCGGGGGGACTAGCGGGGGGCCCACCTACAATGAGCAGTTCTTC
>TRBJ2-1|-|-|TRBV5-1
CASSPSGGYYNEQFF
TGCGCCAGCAGCCCATCCGGGGGATACTACAATGAGCAGTTCTTC
>TRBJ2-3|TRBD2|-|TRBV15
CATSRDQDGSGRADTQYF
TGTGCCACCAGCAGAGATCAGGACGGTAGCGGGAGGGCAGATACGCAGTATTTT
>TRBJ2-1|TRBD2|-|TRBV28
CASRSTSGGADEQFF
TGTGCCAGCAGATCGACTAGCGGGGGGGCCGATGAGCAGTTCTTC
>TRBJ2-1|-|-|TRBV2
CASSDLDYNGEQFF
TGTGCCAGCAGTGACTTGGACTACAACGGTGAGCAGTTCTTC
>TRBJ1-6|-|-|TRBV6-1
CASSWGGTYNSPLHF
TGTGCCAGCAGCTGGGGGGGGACCTATAATTCACCCCTCCACTTT
>TRBJ2-1|-|-|TRBV28
CASSVAGDEQFF
TGTGCCAGCAGCGTGGCAGGGGATGAGCAGTTCTTC
>TRBJ2-1|TRBD2|-|TRBV5-4
CASSPAGSSGRNEQFF
TGTGCCAGCAGCCCGGCGGGCTCTAGCGGGAGAAATGAGCAGTTCTTC
>TRBJ1-1|TRBD1|-|TRBV6-5
CASSLTGGTEAFF
TGTGCCAGCAGTTTAACAGGGGGCACTGAAGCTTTCTTT
>TRBJ2-7|TRBD2|-|TRBV15
CATSRDPKGLASYEQYF
TGTGCCACCAGCAGAGATCCCAAGGGACTAGCGTCCTACGAGCAGTACTTC
>TRBJ2-1|-|-|TRBV19
CASTGSSYNEQFF
TGTGCCAGCACAGGTAGCTCCTACAATGAGCAGTTCTTC
>TRBJ1-5|TRBD1|-|TRBV6-1
CASRTGQGGGQPQHF
TGTGCCAGCAGGACCGGACAGGGGGGGGGTCAGCCCCAGCATTTT
>TRBJ2-1|-|-|TRBV6-1
CAPKGESTGEQFF
TGCGCCCCCAAAGGAGAGAGCACGGGTGAGCAGTTCTTC
>TRBJ1-5|-|few|TRBV5-6
CASSPQGRNQPQHF
TGTGCCAGCAGCCCTCAGGGGAGAAATCAGCCCCAGCATTTT
>TRBJ1-3|-|-|TRBV7-8
CASSSTAGNTIYF
TGTGCCAGCAGCTCGACAGCTGGAAACACCATATATTTT
>TRBJ1-6|-|-|TRBV12-5
CASGLATRDKSSYNSPLHF
TGTGCTAGTGGTTTGGCAACCCGGGACAAGAGCTCCTATAATTCACCCCTCCACTTT
>TRBJ1-5|-|-|TRBV5-8
CASSLIPGGQPQHF
TGTGCCAGCAGCTTGATTCCGGGGGGTCAGCCCCAGCATTTT
>TRBJ1-2|-|-|TRBV28
CASRATGSGQYGYTF
TGTGCCAGCAGAGCTACAGGTTCGGGACAATATGGCTACACCTTC
>TRBJ2-2|TRBD2|-|TRBV5-6
CASSSLGGSDTGELFF
TGTGCCAGCAGCAGCCTGGGGGGGTCGGACACCGGGGAGCTGTTTTTT
>TRBJ1-4|-|-|TRBV6-1
CASSEQFRLPRGNEKLFF
TGTGCCAGCAGTGAACAATTCCGTCTTCCTAGGGGGAATGAAAAACTGTTTTTT
>TRBJ2-7|TRBD1|-|TRBV5-6
CASSLRPPGTGVSSYEQYF
TGTGCCAGCAGCTTGCGGCCACCCGGGACAGGGGTTTCCTCCTACGAGCAGTACTTC
>TRBJ2-1|TRBD2|-|TRBV19
CASSISGRTYNEQFF
TGTGCCAGTAGTATTAGCGGGAGAACCTACAATGAGCAGTTCTTC
>TRBJ2-7|TRBD1|-|TRBV28
CASSPGQATYEQYF
TGTGCCAGCAGCCCGGGACAGGCGACCTACGAGCAGTACTTC
>TRBJ2-3|-|once|TRBV27
CASSQPGGTQYF
TGTGCCAGCAGCCAACCTGGAGGTACGCAGTATTTT
>TRBJ1-2|TRBD1|-|TRBV11-2
CASSLSGGGVYGYTF
TGTGCCAGCAGCTTATCAGGGGGAGGTGTCTATGGCTACACCTTC
>TRBJ2-3|TRBD1|-|TRBV10-3
CALQPGQGGTDTQYF
TGTGCCCTCCAACCGGGACAGGGGGGCACAGATACGCAGTATTTT
>TRBJ2-2|-|-|TRBV2
CASTPFTGANTGELFF
TGTGCCAGCACCCCCTTTACAGGAGCGAACACCGGGGAGCTGTTTTTT
>TRBJ2-7|TRBD1|-|TRBV6-5
CASRRGQAYEQYF
TGTGCCAGCAGACGAGGACAGGCCTACGAGCAGTACTTC
>TRBJ2-4|TRBD1|-|TRBV2
CASSPPGTGGLAKNIQYF
TGTGCCAGCAGTCCCCCCGGGACAGGGGGGCTAGCCAAAAACATTCAGTACTTC
>TRBJ2-7|TRBD2|-|TRBV5-1
CASSPGTSGTAYEQYF
TGCGCCAGCAGCCCGGGGACTAGCGGGACCGCGTACGAGCAGTACTTC
>TRBJ1-5|TRBD1|-|TRBV28
CASSLATGESQPQHF
TGTGCCAGCAGTTTAGCCACAGGGGAAAGTCAGCCCCAGCATTTT
>TRBJ1-6|-|once|TRBV28
CASRPITGSPNSPLHF
TGTGCCAGCAGACCAATTACAGGGAGCCCTAATTCACCCCTCCACTTT
>TRBJ2-2|TRBD1|-|TRBV5-4
CASSRQGTGELFF
TGTGCCAGCAGCCGACAGGGGACCGGGGAGCTGTTTTTT
>TRBJ1-1|TRBD1|-|TRBV14
CASSQTGLNTEAFF
TGTGCCAGCAGCCAGACAGGGCTAAACACTGAAGCTTTCTTT
>TRBJ2-7|-|-|TRBV18
CASSPPSRSYEQYF
TGTGCCAGCTCACCACCGAGCAGGTCCTACGAGCAGTACTTC
>TRBJ1-5|-|-|TRBV28
CASSQTGGGQPQHF
TGTGCCAGCAGCCAGACAGGCGGCGGCCAGCCCCAGCATTTT
>TRBJ1-2|-|-|TRBV30
CAWSGRGAHYGYTF
TGTGCCTGGAGTGGGAGGGGCGCTCACTATGGCTACACCTTC
>TRBJ2-1|-|-|TRBV11-2
CASSPPAAERFF
TGTGCCAGCAGCCCTCCGGCGGCAGAGCGGTTCTTC
>TRBJ2-1|TRBD1|-|TRBV7-3
CASSQGGTGGSYNEQFF
TGTGCCAGCAGCCAAGGGGGCACAGGGGGCTCCTACAATGAGCAGTTCTTC
>TRBJ2-1|-|-|TRBV5-6
CASSPRDGSYYNEQFF
TGTGCCAGCAGCCCCCGTGACGGGAGTTACTACAATGAGCAGTTCTTC
>TRBJ1-1|-|-|TRBV30
CAWSGGVGFVKPHTEAFF
TGTGCCTGGAGTGGGGGGGTAGGGTTCGTGAAACCCCACACTGAAGCTTTCTTT
>TRBJ2-2|TRBD2|-|TRBV30
CACPAPRGLAGELFF
TGTGCCTGTCCCGCCCCCAGGGGACTAGCCGGGGAGCTGTTTTTT
>TRBJ1-2|-|-|TRBV28
CASSLPRGDAGYGYTF
TGTGCCAGCAGTTTACCCCGGGGGGACGCTGGTTATGGCTACACCTTC
>TRBJ1-6|-|few|TRBV19
CASSIVNRANSPLHF
TGTGCCAGTAGTATAGTTAACAGGGCTAATTCACCCCTCCACTTT
>TRBJ1-1|TRBD1|-|TRBV13
CASSLVGGQGDMNTEAFF
TGTGCCAGCAGCTTAGTGGGGGGACAGGGTGATATGAACACTGAAGCTTTCTTT
>TRBJ1-2|-|-|TRBV18
CASSPGAGGYGYTF
TGTGCCAGCTCACCAGGGGCCGGGGGGTATGGCTACACCTTC
>TRBJ2-3|TRBD2|-|TRBV2
CASSGTSGGPSTDTQYF
TGTGCCAGCAGTGGGACTAGCGGGGGGCCTAGCACAGATACGCAGTATTTT
>TRBJ2-2|-|-|TRBV2
CASSRSGGRGANTGELFF
TGTGCCAGCAGCCGATCTGGGGGACGGGGGGCCAACACCGGGGAGCTGTTTTTT
>TRBJ2-7|-|few|TRBV28
CASSLERQSYEQYF
TGTGCCAGCAGTCTCGAAAGACAGAGTTACGAGCAGTACTTC